These 20 T cell receptor beta chains came from one sample sequenced in a study of cytomegalovirus exposure and HLA in healthy donors. Researchers ran the PCR with 60 Vbeta and 13 Jbeta primers. TCRdb keeps only in-frame clones here, not all; method: immunoSEQ multiplex PCR. The repertoire holds about 160,000 clones, 70% to 90% seen once, with under 2% in the top ten. The sample consisted of PBMCs. Source of these receptors: a woman younger than 30 in good health and CMV-seronegative.

This clone showed up just a few times. The J gene is TRBJ1-6, the V gene TRBV5-4, with a weak D call TRBD1 (5 bases). V lost 4 bases and J 2 bases, leaving 10 bases between the germline ends. The CDR3 is made up of 15 amino acids. Germline CDR1 SGHNT, CDR2 YYREEE (reference sequence). The chain's CDR3 is CASSLRQTYNSPLHF. Here the CDR3 DNA reads TGTGCCAGCAGCCTGAGACAGACCTATAATTCACCCCTCCACTTT. The complete variable domain, with remaining parts taken from reference TRBV5-4 and TRBJ1-6, reads ETGVTQSPTHLIKTRGQQVTLRCSSQSGHNTVSWYQQALGQGPQFIFQYYREEENGRGNFPPRFSGLQFPNYSSELNVNALELDDSALYLCASSLRQTYNSPLHFGNGTRLTVT.

This clone appeared once. The chain combines TRBV2 with TRBJ1-5; D perhaps matches TRBD1 (5 bases). V was trimmed by 6 bases and J by 7 bases, leaving 13 bases between them. The CDR3 loop spans 13 amino acids. Germline V gene sequence: CDR1 SNHLY, CDR2 FYNNEI. The CDR3: CASRQEGNQPQHF. The CDR3 nucleotides are TGTGCCAGCAGACAGGAGGGGAACCAGCCCCAGCATTTT.

This clone was seen just once. The genes are TRBV5-4 and TRBJ1-6; 10 bases fit TRBD1. CDR1 SGHNT and CDR2 YYREEE come from the germline V gene (reference sequence). The CDR3 totals 16 residues. Trimming cost V 0 bases and J 9 bases; bases outside gene matches: 6. The CDR3 sequence: CASSLAVGTGVSPLHF. The CDR3 DNA sequence: TGTGCCAGCAGCTTGGCCGTCGGGACAGGGGTTTCACCCCTCCACTTT.

The rearrangement joins TRBV10-3 to TRBJ1-1, with 8 bases lining up with TRBD1. The CDR3 extends over 15 amino acids. Trimming at V came to 6 bases and at J to 2 bases, leaving 8 bases not matched to a gene. The germline gives CDR1 ENHRY, CDR2 SYGVKD. CDR3 sequence (DNA): TGTGCCATCAGGGCCACAGGGGGAAAAAACACTGAAGCTTTCTTT. It yields the protein CAIRATGGKNTEAFF.

J is TRBJ1-4 and V is TRBV7-9; 8 nucleotides match TRBD1. CDR1 is SEHNR and CDR2 is FQNEAQ in the germline V gene (reference sequence). Trimming at V came to 7 bases and at J to 8 bases, leaving 9 bases not matched to a gene. The CDR3 is made up of 14 amino acids. The CDR3 protein is CASTFGTGGEKLFF. In DNA form, the CDR3 reads TGTGCCAGCACCTTCGGGACAGGCGGGGAAAAACTGTTTTTT.

This clone was observed a few times. The chain joins TRBV18 to TRBJ1-4; 8 nucleotides align to TRBD1. V dropped 3 bases and J dropped 8; count of bases not matched to a gene: 8. There are 15 residues in the CDR3. The germline V gene encodes CDR1 KGHSH and CDR2 LQKENI. CDR3: CASSPRGRVEEKLFF. CDR3 nucleotide sequence: TGTGCCAGCTCACCCAGGGGGCGCGTAGAAGAAAAACTGTTTTTT. The full variable domain, completed using reference TRBV18 and TRBJ1-4, is NAGVMQNPRHLVRRRGQEARLRCSPMKGHSHVYWYRQLPEEGLKFMVYLQKENIIDESGMPKERFSAEFPKEGPSILRIQQVVRGDSAAYFCASSPRGRVEEKLFFGSGTQLSVL.

The chain couples TRBV18 to TRBJ1-2, with TRBD1 as a possible D gene (5 bases). V lost 5 bases to trimming and J lost 5 bases, with 12 bases between them. Germline values: CDR1 KGHSH, CDR2 LQKENI. This CDR3 comprises 13 residues. The CDR3 reads CASSALTVYGYTF. In nucleotides, the CDR3 is TGTGCCAGCTCAGCGTTGACAGTTTATGGCTACACCTTC.

V usage is TRBV6-1 and J usage is TRBJ1-3; D gene uncertain. V lost 7 bases and J 7 bases, leaving 17 bases between the germline ends. The V gene's germline CDR1 is MNHNS and CDR2 SASEGT. The CDR3 has 14 amino acids. The CDR3 DNA reads TGTGCCAGCACTACCCGAGAGGGCTGGAACACCATATATTTT. This sequence encodes CASTTREGWNTIYF.

The rearrangement joins TRBV5-4 to TRBJ1-2; D is unresolved. The CDR3 extends over 13 amino acids. The germline CDR1 and CDR2 sequences are SGHNT and YYREEE (reference sequence). V lost 5 bases and J lost 6, with 14 bases in between. In DNA form, the CDR3 reads TGTGCCAGCAGGGGGATTAGGGAGAATGGCTACACCTTC. This gives the protein CASRGIRENGYTF.

This clone was detected a few times. The chain joins TRBV11-3 to TRBJ2-3, with 7 bases lining up with TRBD1. V was clipped by 5 bases and J by 0 bases; unmatched bases: 5. This CDR3 has 15 amino acids. The germline gives CDR1 SGHNT, CDR2 YENEEA. The CDR3 nucleotides read TGTGCCAGCAGCCAGGGGGATTCCAGCACAGATACGCAGTATTTT. Translation gives CASSQGDSSTDTQYF.

The gene calls are TRBV7-9 and TRBJ1-4, with no clear D. The CDR3 spans 11 residues. Per germline, CDR1 SEHNR and CDR2 FQNEAQ (reference sequence). V shed 7 bases and J shed 8 bases, with 8 bases lying between them. Written as DNA, the CDR3 is TGTGCCAGCACCCCGGGGGAAAAACTGTTTTTT. As protein: CASTPGEKLFF.

This chain joins TRBV5-4 and TRBJ1-6, with TRBD1 matching 8 bases. Germline-derived CDR1 and CDR2 are SGHNT and YYREEE (reference sequence). V was pared by 2 bases and J by 3 bases, with 10 bases of the junction left unmatched. The CDR3 loop spans 18 amino acids. CDR3 region: CASSFRAPGGFYNSPLHF. CDR3 sequence (DNA): TGTGCCAGCAGCTTCCGAGCCCCAGGGGGCTTCTATAATTCACCCCTCCACTTT. Full variable domain (outside the CDR3, taken from reference TRBV5-4 and TRBJ1-6): ETGVTQSPTHLIKTRGQQVTLRCSSQSGHNTVSWYQQALGQGPQFIFQYYREEENGRGNFPPRFSGLQFPNYSSELNVNALELDDSALYLCASSFRAPGGFYNSPLHFGNGTRLTVT.

This chain links TRBV7-9 with TRBJ2-1; perhaps TRBD2 as D (7 bases). Germline-derived CDR1 and CDR2 are SEHNR and FQNEAQ (reference sequence). V shed 2 bases and J shed 8 bases, with 13 bases lying between them. The CDR3 consists of 14 residues. The CDR3 DNA reads TGTGCCAGCAGCTTAAGCAGGGGAGGGGATGAGCAGTTCTTC. Translation gives CASSLSRGGDEQFF.

This clone was observed a handful of times. J is TRBJ2-7 and V is TRBV27, with D unclear. The CDR3 runs to 13 residues. CDR1 and CDR2 (germline): MNHEY, SMNVEV (reference sequence). V was pared by 1 base and J by 1 base, with 5 bases between. The CDR3 DNA reads as TGTGCCAGCAGTTTATACCAGTCCTACGAGCAGTACTTC. Translated, it gives CASSLYQSYEQYF.

This chain links TRBV7-8 with TRBJ2-3, with D maybe TRBD1 (5 bases). This CDR3 has 13 amino acids. Germline V gene sequence: CDR1 SGHVS, CDR2 FQNEAQ. The V and J ends lost 6 bases and 3 bases respectively, with 10 bases between them. CDR3 sequence (DNA): TGTGCCAGCAGTTCCTCAGGGACAGATACGCAGTATTTT. Protein sequence: CASSSSGTDTQYF.

The chain couples TRBV28 to TRBJ2-7, with TRBD1 identical over 7 bases. Germline V CDR1 and CDR2: MDHEN, SYDVKM. The CDR3 is 13 amino acids. The V gene end was trimmed by 6 bases and the J gene end by 2 bases; junction bases not matched to a gene: 4. CDR3 bases: TGTGCCAGCAGCATAGGGACAGCCTACGAGCAGTACTTC. Protein sequence: CASSIGTAYEQYF.

The rearrangement uses TRBV5-1 and TRBJ2-3; perhaps TRBD2 as D (7 bases). Germline V gene sequence: CDR1 SGHRS, CDR2 YFSETQ. The CDR3 has 17 amino acids. V gave up 1 base and J gave up 0 bases, with 15 bases separating them. The CDR3 here is CASSLFGGGSSTDTQYF. The CDR3, as DNA: TGCGCCAGCAGCTTGTTCGGCGGGGGCTCTAGCACAGATACGCAGTATTTT.

The J gene is TRBJ1-1, the V gene TRBV7-3; D might be TRBD1 (5 bases). CDR1 and CDR2 (germline): SGHTA, FQGTGA. Trimming took 0 bases from V and 5 from J, leaving 13 bases between them. This CDR3 is 15 amino acids long. Here the CDR3 reads CASSLTGDSETEAFF. CDR3 DNA: TGTGCCAGCAGCTTAACAGGGGACTCGGAGACTGAAGCTTTCTTT.

V usage is TRBV5-1 and J usage is TRBJ2-7; 13 nucleotides align to TRBD2. The CDR3 loop spans 15 amino acids. Germline-derived CDR1 and CDR2 are SGHRS and YFSETQ. V dropped 2 bases and J dropped 5; count of bases not matched to a gene: 4. The CDR3 spells CASSLLAGGLDEQYF. CDR3 bases: TGCGCCAGCAGCTTACTAGCGGGGGGGCTCGACGAGCAGTACTTC. Using reference TRBV5-1 and TRBJ2-7 for the parts outside the CDR3, the full variable domain is KAGVTQTPRYLIKTRGQQVTLSCSPISGHRSVSWYQQTPGQGLQFLFEYFSETQRNKGNFPGRFSGRQFSNSRSEMNVSTLELGDSALYLCASSLLAGGLDEQYFGPGTRLTVT.

The CDR3 region is CASSLSGRGRDTGELFF. For the CDR3, the DNA is TGTGCCAGCAGCTTATCGGGGCGGGGCCGGGACACCGGGGAGCTGTTTTTT. This sequence joins TRBV7-3 and TRBJ2-2; D may be TRBD2 (6 bases). Germline assignment: CDR1 SGHTA and CDR2 FQGTGA. Deletions cut 2 bases from V and 3 bases from J, with 16 bases between. The CDR3 has 17 amino acids.